This is a list of T cell receptor beta chains from one sample in a study of cytomegalovirus exposure and HLA in healthy donors. Sequenced by immunoSEQ multiplex PCR; TCRdb stores in-frame clones only, minus some. The profile shows 180,000 or so clones, 60% to 85% of them singletons. The sequencing sample was made of PBMCs. Every receptor here comes from a man younger than 35 in good health and CMV-seronegative. The CDR3 runs from the conserved cysteine through the conserved F or W. The D gene is left open where the match is weak. The size of a clone is reported for some rows only, either as once, few or many, or as a class for expanded clones.

TRBJ2-7 TRBV14 14 TRBD2 NA CASSLMGLQYEQYF TGTGCCAGCAGCCTGATGGGACTACAATACGAGCAGTACTTC
TRBJ1-4 TRBV28 12 NA NA CASGSGDEKLFF TGTGCCAGCGGGTCGGGGGATGAAAAACTGTTTTTT
TRBJ2-1 TRBV6-6 13 NA few CASTPRGGGPQFF TGTGCCAGCACTCCGAGAGGGGGAGGGCCGCAGTTCTTC
TRBJ2-3 TRBV5-1 17 NA few CASSLSRDWDSTDTQYF TGCGCCAGCAGCTTGTCCCGGGACTGGGATAGCACAGATACGCAGTATTTT
TRBJ1-5 TRBV6-6 15 NA few CASIQGLVPGQPQHF TGTGCCAGCATCCAGGGGCTTGTCCCTGGTCAGCCCCAGCATTTT
TRBJ1-2 TRBV6-5 12 NA NA CASSRQSSGYTF TGTGCCAGCAGCCGACAGTCTTCCGGCTACACCTTC
TRBJ1-2 TRBV23-1 14 TRBD1 NA CASSQEEGANGYTF TGCGCCAGCAGTCAAGAGGAGGGGGCGAATGGCTACACCTTC
TRBJ1-1 TRBV6-5 14 NA NA CASRPTEVGTEAFF TGTGCCAGCAGGCCGACAGAGGTGGGCACTGAAGCTTTCTTT
TRBJ2-1 TRBV6-5 14 TRBD1 NA CASSRGTGYNEQFF TGTGCCAGCAGCCGCGGGACAGGCTACAATGAGCAGTTCTTC
TRBJ2-5 TRBV2 14 TRBD1 few CASSEQGARETQYF TGTGCCAGCAGTGAGCAGGGGGCGCGGGAGACCCAGTACTTC
TRBJ2-5 TRBV27 14 TRBD1 NA CASSLQGAWETQYF TGTGCCAGCAGCCTACAGGGGGCTTGGGAGACCCAGTACTTC
TRBJ2-5 TRBV5-1 15 NA NA CASSLRGMSRETQYF TGCGCCAGCAGCTTGAGAGGGATGAGTAGGGAGACCCAGTACTTC
TRBJ1-3 TRBV6-1 15 NA NA CASSESRTARNTIYF TGTGCCAGCAGTGAATCGAGGACTGCGCGAAACACCATATATTTT
TRBJ1-1 TRBV25-1 16 NA few CASSDRRRMGNTEAFF TGTGCCAGCAGTGATCGCAGGAGGATGGGGAACACTGAAGCTTTCTTT
TRBJ1-5 TRBV27 14 NA NA CASSLRQPYQPQHF TGTGCCAGCAGTTTGCGGCAGCCCTATCAGCCCCAGCATTTT
TRBJ2-7 TRBV5-6 12 NA few CASSLYGSEQYF TGTGCCAGCAGCTTGTATGGCAGCGAGCAGTACTTC
TRBJ2-5 TRBV5-4 15 TRBD2 NA CASKSSGREGETQYF TGTGCCAGCAAGTCTTCGGGGCGGGAGGGGGAGACCCAGTACTTC
TRBJ1-2 TRBV19 14 NA NA CASSIRAGSDGYTF TGTGCCAGTAGTATAAGGGCGGGCAGCGATGGCTACACCTTC
TRBJ1-1 TRBV5-1 14 NA NA CASSLRLMNTEAFF TGCGCCAGCAGCTTAAGACTCATGAACACTGAAGCTTTCTTT
TRBJ2-7 TRBV7-9 16 NA NA CASSLVLVGETYEQYF TGTGCCAGCAGCTTAGTTTTAGTGGGCGAGACCTACGAGCAGTACTTC
TRBJ1-6 TRBV30 16 NA NA CAWSAAGSSYNSPLHF TGTGCCTGGAGTGCAGCGGGGAGCTCCTATAATTCACCCCTCCACTTT